This is a list of T cell receptor beta chains from one sample in a study of blood T cell repertoires in COVID-19. Method: immunoSEQ multiplex PCR; TCRdb's copy keeps in-frame clones and lacks some. This table holds roughly 250,000 clones, roughly 90% found once. The source material was peripheral blood. The receptors stem from a woman aged 40-49 years who had recovered from COVID-19. Each CDR3 is given with its conserved first and last residue. A D gene is named only where the DNA matches it firmly. Part of the rows lack a size; the others show once, few, many or a class for expanded clones.

TRBV6-5	TRBD1	-	TRBJ1-2	15	TGTGCCAGCAGCCGGACAGGGTATAAGGACTATGGCTACACCTTC	CASSRTGYKDYGYTF
TRBV27	-	-	TRBJ1-2	14	TGTGCCAGCAGTTTACTGCCAGGGAACTATGGCTACACCTTC	CASSLLPGNYGYTF
TRBV19	-	-	TRBJ1-2	16	TGTGCCACCTCTTCCCCCGGATCCGGGGGGAACTATGGCTACACCTTC	CATSSPGSGGNYGYTF
TRBV6-1	-	-	TRBJ1-2	14	TGTGCCAGCAGTGAACCGGGGATGGACTATGGCTACACCTTC	CASSEPGMDYGYTF
TRBV18	-	-	TRBJ2-2	16	TGTGCCAGCTCACCACGACGGGTACGCGGGACCGGGGAGCTGTTTTTT	CASSPRRVRGTGELFF
TRBV5-1	-	-	TRBJ2-2	16	TGCGCCAGCAGCTTGGCGCCGGGACAATACACCGGGGAGCTGTTTTTT	CASSLAPGQYTGELFF
TRBV4-1	-	-	TRBJ1-2	16	TGCGCCAGCAGCCAACCCTCCGAGTCCAGGTCCTATGGCTACACCTTC	CASSQPSESRSYGYTF
TRBV6-4	TRBD1	-	TRBJ1-5	20	TGTGCCAGAGAAGCAGGGGGATGGGGGACAAAAGAGTCTAGCAATCAGCCCCAGCATTTT	CAREAGGWGTKESSNQPQHF
TRBV4-2	TRBD2	-	TRBJ2-2	19	TGTGCCAGCAGCCAAGACGGGCTAGCGGTCAATTCGAACACCGGGGAGCTGTTTTTT	CASSQDGLAVNSNTGELFF
TRBV3-1/TRBV3-2	TRBD2	few	TRBJ2-2	17	TGTGCCAGCAGCCAAGCTCCCGGGACTACGAACACCGGGGAGCTGTTTTTT	CASSQAPGTTNTGELFF
TRBV6-5	-	-	TRBJ1-4	13	TGTGCCAGCAGGAGGACAGAGCAGGGAAAACTGTTTTTT	CASRRTEQGKLFF
TRBV18	-	-	TRBJ2-7	15	TGTGCCAGCTCCCGTACCTGGGCAGATGACGACGAGCAGTACTTC	CASSRTWADDDEQYF
TRBV3-1/TRBV3-2	-	-	TRBJ2-2	11	TGTGCCAGCAGCCAAGTTAGGGAGCTGTTTTTT	CASSQVRELFF
TRBV5-6	TRBD2	-	TRBJ2-1	15	TGTGCCAGCAGCTTGAAGGCTAGCGGGGGGGCTCAGCAGTTCTTC	CASSLKASGGAQQFF
TRBV7-9	-	-	TRBJ1-5	13	TGTGCCAGCAGCTCCGGGACAAATCAGCCCCAGCATTTT	CASSSGTNQPQHF
TRBV28	-	-	TRBJ2-7	16	TGTGCCAGCAGTTCCTCCCGGCGGCGGGGCTCCTACGAGCAGTACTTC	CASSSSRRRGSYEQYF
TRBV5-1	TRBD1	-	TRBJ1-3	15	TGCGCCAGCAGCTTGGTGCAGGGGGCTGGAAACACCATATATTTT	CASSLVQGAGNTIYF
TRBV28	TRBD1	-	TRBJ1-6	14	TGTGCCAGCAGTCCGGACAGGGGGATCTCACCCCTCCACTTT	CASSPDRGISPLHF
TRBV19	-	-	TRBJ1-4	14	TGTGCCAGTAGTAACTACGGGGGGAATGAAAAACTGTTTTTT	CASSNYGGNEKLFF
TRBV3-1/TRBV3-2	-	-	TRBJ2-3	14	TGTGCCAGCAGCTTATTAGCGGGCACAGATACGCAGTATTTT	CASSLLAGTDTQYF
TRBV18	-	-	TRBJ1-5	14	TGTGCCAGCTCACGACAGGACACCAATCAGCCCCAGCATTTT	CASSRQDTNQPQHF
TRBV4-3	TRBD1	-	TRBJ2-6	19	TGCGCCAGCAGCCCTAAGTCTATGGGACAGTTCTCTGGGGCCAACGTCCTGACTTTC	CASSPKSMGQFSGANVLTF
TRBV5-6	-	-	TRBJ2-7	15	TGTGCCAGCAGCCAAATACGACAGGCAGTCTACGAGCAGTACTTC	CASSQIRQAVYEQYF
TRBV4-3	-	-	TRBJ2-5	16	TGCGCCAGCAGCCAAGGGTGGGGGGGCGGTCAAGAGACCCAGTACTTC	CASSQGWGGGQETQYF
TRBV4-2	TRBD1	once	TRBJ1-4	16	TGTGCCACCCAGGACAGGGGGGCTCAAGGGAGTGAAAAACTGTTTTTT	CATQDRGAQGSEKLFF
TRBV30	TRBD1	-	TRBJ1-2	12	TGTGCCCGAACGTCGGGAGGGGGCGACTACACCTTC	CARTSGGGDYTF
TRBV6-6	-	-	TRBJ1-3	15	TGTGCCAGCAGTTACGGTGGTGCGGCTGGAAACACCATATATTTT	CASSYGGAAGNTIYF
TRBV7-2	-	-	TRBJ1-2	14	TGTGCCAGCAGTTCTTGGACTCCCAACTATGGCTACACCTTC	CASSSWTPNYGYTF
TRBV13	TRBD2	once	TRBJ2-2	19	TGTGCCAGCAGCTTAGGGGGCGGGAGGGACCTCCTCAACACCGGGGAGCTGTTTTTT	CASSLGGGRDLLNTGELFF
TRBV2	-	-	TRBJ1-2	15	TGTGCCAGCAGTGCGGAGAGCGGGGGCGGGTATGGCTACACCTTC	CASSAESGGGYGYTF
TRBV27	-	-	TRBJ2-1	14	TGTGCCAGCATCTACTCCCTCTCCTACAATGAGCAGTTCTTC	CASIYSLSYNEQFF
TRBV5-5	-	-	TRBJ1-2	13	TGTGCCAGCAGCTTGGTCGGGAACTATGGCTACACCTTC	CASSLVGNYGYTF
TRBV7-3	-	-	TRBJ2-7	13	TGTGCCAGCAGCTTGTCTCTAGCAAGCGAGCAGTACTTC	CASSLSLASEQYF
TRBV5-4	TRBD2	-	TRBJ2-3	18	TGTGCCAGCAGCGGACGGACTAGCGGGGGCCCTGGCGTTGATACGCAGTATTTT	CASSGRTSGGPGVDTQYF
TRBV5-1	-	-	TRBJ1-3	15	TGCGCCAGCAGCTTTGGAGGGAGGTCTGGAAACACCATATATTTT	CASSFGGRSGNTIYF
TRBV5-1	-	-	TRBJ2-5	14	TGCGCCAGCAGCCGGACAATTACCAAGAAAACCCAGTACTTC	CASSRTITKKTQYF
TRBV4-3	-	-	TRBJ2-1	15	TGCGCCAGCAGCCAAGATTTCCTGAGCTACAATGAGCAGTTCTTC	CASSQDFLSYNEQFF
TRBV12-5	-	once	TRBJ2-3	12	TGTGCTAGTGGTCCCTCCGAGAATACGCAGTATTTT	CASGPSENTQYF
TRBV28	TRBD2	-	TRBJ2-7	15	TGTGCCAGCAGGGAGCGGGGGCGTAGCTCCTACGAGCAGTACTTC	CASRERGRSSYEQYF
TRBV5-1	TRBD1	few	TRBJ2-7	15	TGCGCCAGCAGCTCCAAGACAGGGAAAGCCTACGAGCAGTACTTC	CASSSKTGKAYEQYF
TRBV3-1/TRBV3-2	-	-	TRBJ2-5	15	TGTGCCAGCAGCCAGATGGTGGGGGCTCAAGAGACCCAGTACTTC	CASSQMVGAQETQYF
TRBV5-1	TRBD2	-	TRBJ2-5	15	TGCGCCAGCAGCGCTAGCGGGGGCCTCCAAGAGACCCAGTACTTC	CASSASGGLQETQYF
TRBV7-9	-	-	TRBJ2-5	13	TGTGCCAGCAGCTTATTGACGGGAGAGACCCAGTACTTC	CASSLLTGETQYF
TRBV4-2	TRBD1	few	TRBJ1-5	15	TGTGCCAGCAGCCAGGGACAGGGGATTAATCAGCCCCAGCATTTT	CASSQGQGINQPQHF
TRBV29-1	-	few	TRBJ1-3	12	TGCAGCGTTGCTACTGATGGAAACACCATATATTTT	CSVATDGNTIYF
TRBV27	TRBD2	few	TRBJ2-7	14	TGTGCCAGCAGTTTGGCGGGAGGCACCTACGAGCAGTACTTC	CASSLAGGTYEQYF
TRBV18	-	-	TRBJ2-2	15	TGTGCCAGCTCACCGGACAGAACGAACACCGGGGAGCTGTTTTTT	CASSPDRTNTGELFF
TRBV7-2	-	-	TRBJ1-3	16	TGTGCCAGCAGCTTAGTGGGCACCCGCTCTGGAAACACCATATATTTT	CASSLVGTRSGNTIYF
TRBV28	TRBD1	-	TRBJ1-5	20	TGTGCCAGCAGTTTAGGTCGAGTAAGGGACAGGGAGCATAGCAATCAGCCCCAGCATTTT	CASSLGRVRDREHSNQPQHF
TRBV5-1	TRBD1	few	TRBJ1-6	14	TGCGCCAGTTCCGGACAGGACTATAATTCACCCCTCCACTTT	CASSGQDYNSPLHF
TRBV7-9	TRBD1	-	TRBJ1-1	12	TGTGCCAGCAGCTTAGGACAGGGGGGAGCTTTCTTT	CASSLGQGGAFF